The present entry profiles one T cell receptor beta chain with its context. This sample stems from a study of OX40 agonist ivuxolimab in advanced cancers. Measured with immunoSEQ multiplex PCR; TCRdb has only the in-frame clones, and not every one. The table has under 20,000 clones, about two thirds seen once. The sequencing here drew on CD4+ or CD8+ T cells sorted from blood, taken in a trial of the OX40 agonist ivuxolimab. The sequence came from an adult with an advanced solid tumor such as melanoma, head and neck, liver or kidney cancer.

This chain's CDR3 is CASSRASSGGSKNIQYF. For the CDR3, the DNA is TGTGCCAGCAGCCGGGCGTCGAGCGGGGGATCCAAAAACATTCAGTACTTC. The chain links TRBV7-9 to TRBJ2-4; 8 nucleotides match TRBD2. Germline-derived CDR1 and CDR2 are SEHNR and FQNEAQ (reference sequence). V gave up 5 bases and J gave up 2 bases; unmatched junction bases: 11. The CDR3 spans 17 residues. Combining the CDR3 with reference TRBV7-9 and TRBJ2-4 gives the whole variable domain DTGVSQNPRHKITKRGQNVTFRCDPISEHNRLYWYRQTLGQGPEFLTYFQNEAQLEKSRLLSDRFSAERPKGSFSTLEIQRTEQGDSAMYLCASSRASSGGSKNIQYFGAGTRLSVL.